Here is one T cell receptor (beta chain) with its context. This entry belongs to a study of beta chain features in type 1 diabetes. The CDR3 runs 14 residues. The germline gives CDR1 LNHDA, CDR2 SQIVND (reference sequence). Trimming took 3 bases from V and 10 from J; bases not matched to a gene: 7. Expressed TCRB transcripts were sequenced because the entire RNA isolate underwent reverse transcription. The table came from immunoSEQ multiplex PCR; TCRdb's copy has only in-frame clones and leaves some out. Among 200,000 to 250,000 clones, around 9.6% were seen once, and the ten largest hold around 0.037%.

The chain joins TRBV19 to TRBJ1-5; 9 bases map to TRBD1. This clonotype was sampled from a young woman in good health. Sequenced input: naive CD4+ T cells from blood. This CDR3 is CASSMRTGAQPQHF. The CDR3 nucleotides are TGTGCCAGTAGTATGAGGACAGGGGCCCAACCCCAGCATTTT.